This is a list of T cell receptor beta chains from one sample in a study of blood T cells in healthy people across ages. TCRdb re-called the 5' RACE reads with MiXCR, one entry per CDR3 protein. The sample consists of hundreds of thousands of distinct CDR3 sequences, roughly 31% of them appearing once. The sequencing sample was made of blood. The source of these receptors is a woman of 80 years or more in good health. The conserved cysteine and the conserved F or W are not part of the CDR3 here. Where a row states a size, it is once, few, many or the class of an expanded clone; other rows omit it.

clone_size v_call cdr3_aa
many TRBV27 ASSLYGLAGGDNEQF
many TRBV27 ASGGSGIYEQY
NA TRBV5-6 ASSLMGGRYNEQF
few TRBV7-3 ASRLGGAGANVLT
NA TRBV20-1 SASDPSYNEQF
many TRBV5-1 ASLTGTQPQH
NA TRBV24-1 VTSGLTGDEQV
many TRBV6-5 ASRAAGGAYEQY
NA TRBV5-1 ASSTQGARDTEAY
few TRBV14 ASSQDRVAGANVLT
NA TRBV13 ASTEEGRTEAF
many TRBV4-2 ASSPLRIGQGRGELF
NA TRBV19 ARIVRPGELNEQF
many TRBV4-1 ASSLGVVGTGVWQHTDTQY
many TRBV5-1 ASSGTGGAGYGYT
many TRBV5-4 ASSLDVGTYQETQY
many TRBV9 ASSVDGQETQY
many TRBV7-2 ASSLGPGGKGEKLF
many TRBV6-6 ASSATLQRLLYGYT
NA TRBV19 ASRNMAGEDTEAF
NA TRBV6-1 ASTEALLPRH
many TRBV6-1 ASRIPGGQGPQH
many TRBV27 ASSPRGGTYEQY
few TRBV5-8 ASSLGRRANYGYT
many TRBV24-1 ATSEGGTGGRNEQF
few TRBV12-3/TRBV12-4 ASRPFGTEAF
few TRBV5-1 ASRVGAVSNSPLH
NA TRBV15 ATSRVDRTNYGYT
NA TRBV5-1 ASSPRTRGGGTEAF
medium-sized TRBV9 ASSPRAGANNEQF
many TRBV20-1 SAATSSYNEQF
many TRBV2 ASRRGDTEAF
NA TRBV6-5 ASMGSGGSGEQY
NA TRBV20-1 SASPLAEIHNEQF
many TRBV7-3 ASSLGLAGGSYNEQY
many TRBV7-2 ASSALQGAGQPQH
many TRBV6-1 ASRTNPGTGYEQY
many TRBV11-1 ASSLTAGATTYEQY
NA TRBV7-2 ASSWVPSTGVGNTIY
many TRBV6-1 ASSEAKTIYGYT
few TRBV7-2 ASSLDTYGYT
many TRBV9 ASRSSGAYNEQF
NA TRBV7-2 ASSPRSSLGEKLF